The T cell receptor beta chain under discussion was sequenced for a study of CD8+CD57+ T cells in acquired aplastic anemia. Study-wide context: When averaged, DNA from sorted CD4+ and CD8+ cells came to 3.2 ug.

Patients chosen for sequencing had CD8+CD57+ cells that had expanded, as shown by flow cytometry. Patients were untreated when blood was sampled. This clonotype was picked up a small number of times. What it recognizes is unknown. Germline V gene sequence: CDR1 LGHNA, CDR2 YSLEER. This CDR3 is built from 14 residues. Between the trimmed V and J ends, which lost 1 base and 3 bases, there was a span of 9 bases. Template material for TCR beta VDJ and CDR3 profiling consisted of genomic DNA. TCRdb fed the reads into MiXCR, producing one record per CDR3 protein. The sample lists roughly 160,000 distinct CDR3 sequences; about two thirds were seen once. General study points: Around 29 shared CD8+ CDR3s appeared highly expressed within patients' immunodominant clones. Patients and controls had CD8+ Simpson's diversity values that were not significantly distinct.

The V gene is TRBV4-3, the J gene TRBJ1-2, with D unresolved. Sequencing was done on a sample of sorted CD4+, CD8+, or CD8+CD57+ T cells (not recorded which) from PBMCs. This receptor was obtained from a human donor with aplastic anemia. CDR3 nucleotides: TGCGCCAGCAGCCAAGTTTCATCGGACTATGGCTACACCTTC. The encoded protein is CASSQVSSDYGYTF.